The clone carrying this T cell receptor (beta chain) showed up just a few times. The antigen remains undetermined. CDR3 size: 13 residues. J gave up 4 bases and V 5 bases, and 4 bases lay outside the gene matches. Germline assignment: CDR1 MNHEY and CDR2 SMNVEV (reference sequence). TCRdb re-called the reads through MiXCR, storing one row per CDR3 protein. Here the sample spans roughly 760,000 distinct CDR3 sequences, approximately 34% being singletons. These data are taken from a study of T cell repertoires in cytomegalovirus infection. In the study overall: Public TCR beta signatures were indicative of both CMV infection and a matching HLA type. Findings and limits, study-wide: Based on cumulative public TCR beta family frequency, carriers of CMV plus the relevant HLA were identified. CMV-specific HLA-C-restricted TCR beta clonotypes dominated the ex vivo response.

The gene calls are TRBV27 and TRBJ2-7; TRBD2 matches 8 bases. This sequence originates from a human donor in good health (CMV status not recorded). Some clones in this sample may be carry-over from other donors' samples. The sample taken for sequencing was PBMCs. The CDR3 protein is CASSPGRGYEQYF. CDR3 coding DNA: TGTGCCAGCAGTCCCGGGAGGGGGTACGAGCAGTACTTC.